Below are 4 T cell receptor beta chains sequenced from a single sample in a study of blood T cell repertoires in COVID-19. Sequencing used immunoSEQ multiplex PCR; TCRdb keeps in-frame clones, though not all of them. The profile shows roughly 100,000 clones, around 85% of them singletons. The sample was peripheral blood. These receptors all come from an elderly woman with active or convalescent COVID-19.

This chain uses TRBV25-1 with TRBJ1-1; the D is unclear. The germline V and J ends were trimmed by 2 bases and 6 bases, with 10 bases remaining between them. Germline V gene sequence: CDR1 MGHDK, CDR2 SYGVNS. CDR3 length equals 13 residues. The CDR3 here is CASSEDYTAEAFF. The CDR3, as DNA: TGTGCCAGCAGTGAAGACTACACTGCTGAAGCTTTCTTT. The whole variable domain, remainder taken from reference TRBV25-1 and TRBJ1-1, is EADIYQTPRYLVIGTGKKITLECSQTMGHDKMYWYQQDPGMELHLIHYSYGVNSTEKGDLSSESTVSRIRTEHFPLTLESARPSHTSQYLCASSEDYTAEAFFGQGTRLTVV.

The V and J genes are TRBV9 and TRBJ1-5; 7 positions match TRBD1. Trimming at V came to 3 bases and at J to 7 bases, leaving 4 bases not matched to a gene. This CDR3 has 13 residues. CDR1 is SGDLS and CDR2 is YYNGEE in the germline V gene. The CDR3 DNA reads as TGTGCCAGCAGCGGACAGGGAAACCAGCCCCAGCATTTT. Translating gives CASSGQGNQPQHF. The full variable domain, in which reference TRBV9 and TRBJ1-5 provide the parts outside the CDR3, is DSGVTQTPKHLITATGQRVTLRCSPRSGDLSVYWYQQSLDQGLQFLIQYYNGEERAKGNILERFSAQQFPDLHSELNLSSLELGDSALYFCASSGQGNQPQHFGDGTRLSIL.

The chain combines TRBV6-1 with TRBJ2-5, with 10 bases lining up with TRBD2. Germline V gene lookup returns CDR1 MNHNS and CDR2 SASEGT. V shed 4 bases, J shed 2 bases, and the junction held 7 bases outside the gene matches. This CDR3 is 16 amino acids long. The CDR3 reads CASSGGAGGAQETQYF. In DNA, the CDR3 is TGTGCCAGCAGTGGAGGAGCGGGGGGGGCTCAAGAGACCCAGTACTTC.

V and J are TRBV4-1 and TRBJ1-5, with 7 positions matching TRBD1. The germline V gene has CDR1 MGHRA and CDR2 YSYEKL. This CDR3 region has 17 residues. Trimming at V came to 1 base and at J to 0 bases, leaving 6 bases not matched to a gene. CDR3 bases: TGCGCCAGCAGCCAAGGGGACGGGACAGTTAGCAATCAGCCCCAGCATTTT. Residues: CASSQGDGTVSNQPQHF.